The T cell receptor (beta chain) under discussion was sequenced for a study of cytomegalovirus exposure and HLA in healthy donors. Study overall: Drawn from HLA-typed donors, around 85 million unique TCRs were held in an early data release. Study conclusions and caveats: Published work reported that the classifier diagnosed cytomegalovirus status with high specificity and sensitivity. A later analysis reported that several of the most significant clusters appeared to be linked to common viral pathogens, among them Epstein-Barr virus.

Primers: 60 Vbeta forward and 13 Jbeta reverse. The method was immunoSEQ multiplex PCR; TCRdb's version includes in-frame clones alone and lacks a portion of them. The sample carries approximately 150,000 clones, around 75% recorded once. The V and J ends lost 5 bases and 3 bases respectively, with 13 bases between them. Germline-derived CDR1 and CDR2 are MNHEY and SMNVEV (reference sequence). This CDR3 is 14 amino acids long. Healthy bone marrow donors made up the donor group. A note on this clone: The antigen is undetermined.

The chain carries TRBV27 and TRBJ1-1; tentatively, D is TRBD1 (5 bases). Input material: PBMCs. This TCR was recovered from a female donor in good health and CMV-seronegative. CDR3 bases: TGTGCCAGCAGTCGCGGGACGGGGTACACTGAAGCTTTCTTT. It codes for CASSRGTGYTEAFF.